These 10 T cell receptor beta chains originate from one sample sequenced in a study of shared clonotypes between healthy human individuals. Measured with immunoSEQ multiplex PCR; TCRdb has only the in-frame clones, and not every one. The table shows roughly 1,800,000 clones, with approximately 94% occurring only once. CD45RO-negative CD8 cells positively selected for CCR7 made up the naive population, which excluded terminally differentiated effector memory CD45RA+ cells. The sample taken for sequencing was naive CD8+ T cells sorted from blood. All receptors come from a young man in good health.

The chain has TRBV5-3 and TRBJ2-7; maybe TRBD1 (6 bases). TRBV5-3 carries the ORF label, with uncertain function. This CDR3 comprises 14 residues. Deletions cut 5 bases from V and 0 bases from J, with 12 bases between. CDR3 in amino acids: CARSFRDTSYEQYF. The CDR3 DNA reads as TGTGCCAGAAGTTTCCGGGACACCTCCTACGAGCAGTACTTC.

CDR3 coding DNA: TGTGCCAGCAGTCTGGGACTAGCGGGGGCCATGGATACGCAGTATTTT. Translation: CASSLGLAGAMDTQYF. The gene calls are TRBV28 and TRBJ2-3, with 14 positions matching TRBD2. CDR3 length: 16 residues. The V gene end was trimmed by 5 bases and the J gene end by 6 bases; junction bases not matched to a gene: 7. Germline CDR1 MDHEN, CDR2 SYDVKM.

The V call is TRBV19, the J call TRBJ1-1; D is unresolved. This CDR3 is 13 amino acids long. Trimming stripped 3 bases from V and 5 bases from J, with 10 bases between. Germline loops: CDR1 LNHDA, CDR2 SQIVND (reference sequence). CDR3 DNA sequence: TGTGCCAGTAGTATTTCGATTGGGACTGAAGCTTTCTTT. It yields the protein CASSISIGTEAFF.

The rearrangement uses TRBV29-1 and TRBJ1-1; 7 nucleotides align to TRBD1. Trimming removed 7 bases from V and 6 bases from J; junction bases left unmatched: 17. Germline V gene sequence: CDR1 SQVTM, CDR2 ANQGSEA. The length of the CDR3 is 15 residues. The CDR3 spells CSAFPSFRGRAEAFF. The CDR3 DNA sequence: TGCAGCGCTTTCCCCTCCTTCAGGGGGAGGGCTGAAGCTTTCTTT.

This sequence joins TRBV4-1 and TRBJ2-1, with D tentatively TRBD1 (5 bases). V lost 4 bases and J lost 4, with 14 bases in between. The CDR3 covers 15 residues. The germline V gene has CDR1 MGHRA and CDR2 YSYEKL. This CDR3 is CASSPWERGYNEQFF. CDR3 sequence (DNA): TGCGCCAGCAGCCCATGGGAAAGGGGATACAATGAGCAGTTCTTC.

With regard to this clone: In the same sample, other DNA sequences code for this CDR3. The V gene is TRBV2, the J gene TRBJ2-7; TRBD2 matches 11 bases. CDR3 length equals 14 residues. Germline CDR1 reads SNHLY; CDR2 reads FYNNEI. Trimming took 3 bases from V and 4 from J; bases not matched to a gene: 2. CDR3 nucleotides: TGTGCCAGCAGTGAGGGACTAGCGGCTTACGAGCAGTACTTC. As protein: CASSEGLAAYEQYF. Drawing the rest from reference TRBV2 and TRBJ2-7, the complete variable domain is EPEVTQTPSHQVTQMGQEVILRCVPISNHLYFYWYRQILGQKVEFLVSFYNNEISEKSEIFDDQFSVERPDGSNFTLKIRSTKLEDSAMYFCASSEGLAAYEQYFGPGTRLTVT.

The V call is TRBV9, the J call TRBJ2-7; D not resolved. Germline V gene lookup returns CDR1 SGDLS and CDR2 YYNGEE. The CDR3 covers 13 residues. Trimming shortened V by 0 bases and J by 6 bases, and 10 bases separated the two germline ends. The CDR3 region is CASSVDLSVEQYF. The CDR3 DNA reads as TGTGCCAGCAGCGTAGACCTTTCGGTCGAGCAGTACTTC.

Details on this clone: The same CDR3 arises from other DNA sequences in this sample as well. The rearrangement links TRBV7-9 to TRBJ1-1; D possibly corresponds to TRBD1 (6 bases). The germline V gene encodes CDR1 SEHNR and CDR2 FQNEAQ (reference sequence). Trimming took off 1 base at V and 1 base at J, with 10 bases between the two ends. This CDR3 comprises 15 residues. The DNA for the CDR3 is TGTGCCAGCAGCTTAGGTGCAGGGGAGAACACTGAAGCTTTCTTT. It specifies CASSLGAGENTEAFF.

In regard to this clone: This sample also contains other DNA sequences that code for the same CDR3. The chain uses TRBV28 and TRBJ2-7; TRBD1 is a possible D gene (6 bases). The V and J ends lost 3 bases and 1 base respectively, with 10 bases between them. This CDR3 has 14 residues. Germline CDR1 is MDHEN and CDR2 is SYDVKM. The CDR3 sequence is CASSFTGSSYEQYF. The CDR3 region has the DNA TGTGCCAGCAGTTTCACAGGGTCGTCCTACGAGCAGTACTTC.

This clone has only one observation. Here the CDR3 reads CASSSPEGRVYPGNTIYF. CDR3 coding DNA: TGTGCCAGCAGCTCCCCAGAGGGCCGGGTCTACCCGGGGAACACCATATATTTT. The chain carries TRBV7-9 and TRBJ1-3; D unclear. Between the trimmed V and J ends, which lost 4 bases and 7 bases, there was a span of 26 bases. This CDR3 is built from 18 residues. The germline gives CDR1 SEHNR, CDR2 FQNEAQ (reference sequence).